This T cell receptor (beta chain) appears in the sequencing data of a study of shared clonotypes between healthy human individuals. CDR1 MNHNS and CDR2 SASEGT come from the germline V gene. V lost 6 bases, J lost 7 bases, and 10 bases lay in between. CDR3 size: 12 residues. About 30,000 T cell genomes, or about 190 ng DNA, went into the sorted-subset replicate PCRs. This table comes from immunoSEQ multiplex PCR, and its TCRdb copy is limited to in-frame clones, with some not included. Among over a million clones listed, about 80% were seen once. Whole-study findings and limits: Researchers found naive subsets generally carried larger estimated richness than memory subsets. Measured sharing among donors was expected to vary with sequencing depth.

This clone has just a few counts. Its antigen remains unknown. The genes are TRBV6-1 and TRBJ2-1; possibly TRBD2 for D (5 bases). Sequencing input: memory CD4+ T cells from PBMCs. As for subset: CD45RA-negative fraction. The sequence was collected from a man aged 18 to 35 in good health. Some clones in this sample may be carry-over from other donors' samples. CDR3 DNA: TGTGCCAGCAGGGGAGACCTGAATGAGCAGTTCTTC. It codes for CASRGDLNEQFF.